These 8 T cell receptor beta chains originate from one sample sequenced in a study of CD4+ T cells in melanoma. The method was immunoSEQ multiplex PCR; TCRdb's version includes in-frame clones alone and lacks a portion of them. The sample lists around 50,000 clones, 89% occurring once. What was sequenced was peripheral blood. Receptors were obtained from a human donor with melanoma.

V and J are TRBV28 and TRBJ2-1; 7 bases agree with TRBD2. The V and J ends lost 6 bases and 10 bases, in that order; junction bases with no gene match: 6. Germline assignment: CDR1 MDHEN and CDR2 SYDVKM. The CDR3 spans 12 residues. CDR3 amino acids: CASSLRGGEQFF. CDR3 nucleotides: TGTGCCAGCAGCCTTCGGGGAGGGGAGCAGTTCTTC.

The rearrangement links TRBV18 to TRBJ1-5; D not resolved. The CDR3 covers 14 residues. V lost 2 bases and J lost 2, with 7 bases in between. Germline values: CDR1 KGHSH, CDR2 LQKENI. The CDR3 nucleotides are TGTGCCAGCTCACCAAAGCGGGGCAATCAGCCCCAGCATTTT. This codes for CASSPKRGNQPQHF.

This rearrangement joins TRBV19 to TRBJ2-3, with TRBD2 as a possible D gene (5 bases). This CDR3 comprises 13 residues. V was cut by 6 bases and J by 11 bases, with 18 bases left in between. CDR1 and CDR2 from the germline V gene are LNHDA and SQIVND (reference sequence). The CDR3 is CASSLPTGMEQYF. DNA for the CDR3: TGTGCCAGTAGCCTACCGACCGGGATGGAGCAGTATTTT. Complete variable domain (other parts from reference TRBV19 and TRBJ2-3): DGGITQSPKYLFRKEGQNVTLSCEQNLNHDAMYWYRQDPGQGLRLIYYSQIVNDFQKGDIAEGYSVSREKKESFPLTVTSAQKNPTAFYLCASSLPTGMEQYFGPGTRLTVL.

This chain connects TRBV19 to TRBJ2-7; D not certain. This CDR3 spans 14 amino acids. V gave up 3 bases and J gave up 0 bases, with 9 bases separating them. Germline assignment: CDR1 LNHDA and CDR2 SQIVND (reference sequence). CDR3 amino acids: CASSILLNSYEQYF. CDR3 in DNA: TGTGCCAGTAGTATTCTCCTTAACTCCTACGAGCAGTACTTC.

The V gene is TRBV28, the J gene TRBJ2-7; TRBD1 matches 8 bases. This CDR3 spans 12 amino acids. With V trimmed by 2 bases and J by 7 bases, 1 base remained unmatched. Germline V gene lookup returns CDR1 MDHEN and CDR2 SYDVKM. The CDR3, as DNA: TGTGCCAGCAGTTTAGACAGGGGAGAGCAGTACTTC. Translation: CASSLDRGEQYF.

The chain recombines TRBV12-5 with TRBJ1-3, with D possibly being TRBD1 (6 bases). The V gene lost 2 bases and the J gene lost 11 bases, with 7 bases spanning the gap. Looked up from germline, CDR1 is LGHNT and CDR2 is FRNRAP. The CDR3 totals 11 residues. In DNA, the CDR3 is TGTGCTAGTGGTTTGCGGGGGCCCATATATTTT. Translation: CASGLRGPIYF. Full variable domain (remainder filled in from reference TRBV12-5 and TRBJ1-3): DARVTQTPRHKVTEMGQEVTMRCQPILGHNTVFWYRQTMMQGLELLAYFRNRAPLDDSGMPKDRFSAEMPDATLATLKIQPSEPRDSAVYFCASGLRGPIYFGEGSWLTVV.

This clone has only one observation. CDR3: CAWSLSLSSYEQYF. For the CDR3, the DNA is TGTGCCTGGAGTCTTTCTCTTTCCTCCTACGAGCAGTACTTC. The chain has TRBV30 and TRBJ2-7; no clear D gene. This CDR3 comprises 14 residues. Trimming cost V 2 bases and J 0 bases, with 11 bases left between them. CDR1 and CDR2 from the germline V gene are GTSNPN and SVGIG (reference sequence).

As concerns this clone: The conserved final phenylalanine or tryptophan is absent from the CDR3, which likely points to a read error. This rearrangement joins TRBV19 to TRBJ2-2, with 7 bases lining up with TRBD1. V lost 9 bases and J lost 0; bases outside the gene matches: 1. The CDR3 consists of 13 residues. Germline-derived CDR1 and CDR2 are LNHDA and SQIVND (reference sequence). CDR3 protein: CASGTANTGELFL. In DNA, the CDR3 is TGTGCCAGCGGGACAGCGAACACCGGGGAGCTGTTTTTA.